Listed below are T cell receptor beta chains from one sample, sequenced in a study of neurological immune-mediated disorders. TCRdb analysed the 5' RACE reads with MiXCR anew, one entry per CDR3 protein. The sample carries around 50,000 distinct CDR3 sequences, around 25% recorded once. Material for sequencing was PBMCs. The receptors shown here come from a woman in her 70s in good health. Each CDR3 is given with its conserved first and last residue. A D gene is named only where the DNA matches it firmly. Only part of the rows carry a size: once, few, many, or a class if the clone is expanded.

many	TRBD1	TRBV27	TRBJ2-7	TGTGCCAGCCGTTCCCAGGGGGCTTCCTACGAGCAGTACTTC	CASRSQGASYEQYF
.	.	TRBV11-2	TRBJ1-1	TGTGTCAGCAGCCCCCCAGGGGCCACTGAAGCATTCTTT	CVSSPPGATEAFF
many	.	TRBV5-6	TRBJ2-3	TGTGCCAGCAGCTTAACAGCAACAGATACGCAGTATTTT	CASSLTATDTQYF
many	.	TRBV7-2	TRBJ2-7	TGTGCCAGCAGCTTAGTGTTTGGCGAGCAGTACTTC	CASSLVFGEQYF
many	.	TRBV6-6	TRBJ1-4	TGTGCCAGCAGTTTCCTCCCGACAGCAACTAATGAAAAACTGTTTTTT	CASSFLPTATNEKLFF
medium-sized	.	TRBV6-6	TRBJ2-3	TGTGCCAGCAGTTATGAACGGGTACCAGATACGCAGTATTTT	CASSYERVPDTQYF
many	.	TRBV20-1	TRBJ2-7	TGCAGTGGATTGCCTAACTCCTACGAGCAGTACTTC	CSGLPNSYEQYF
many	.	TRBV20-1	TRBJ1-1	TGCAGTGCTCCCCGACAGAACACTGAAGCTTTCTTT	CSAPRQNTEAFF
many	.	TRBV11-2	TRBJ2-1	TGTGCCAGCAGCCCGGCCCCCTTAGCGTACCGCAATGAGCAGTTCTTC	CASSPAPLAYRNEQFF
.	TRBD1	TRBV5-6	TRBJ2-3	TGTGCCAGCAGCTTAGTGCTCGGGACAGGGGTTGCAGATACGCAGTATTTT	CASSLVLGTGVADTQYF
many	TRBD2	TRBV18	TRBJ2-3	TGTGCCAGCTCCCTCACTAGCGGGAGCACAGATACGCAGTATTTT	CASSLTSGSTDTQYF
many	.	TRBV5-1	TRBJ2-2	TGCGCCAGCAGCTTCCAACAGACCGGGGAGCTGTTTTTT	CASSFQQTGELFF
few	TRBD1	TRBV5-1	TRBJ2-1	TGCGCCAGCAGCTTCTCTTACTCCGGACAGGGGTCCTACAATGAGCAGTTCTTC	CASSFSYSGQGSYNEQFF
few	.	TRBV20-1	TRBJ2-1	TGCAGTGCTAGTTGGGGGGCGGCTTACAATGAGCAGTTCTTC	CSASWGAAYNEQFF
few	TRBD1	TRBV5-5	TRBJ1-6	TGTGCCAGCACCTCTATATGGACAGGGGGAAAATCCTATAATTCACCCCTCCACTTT	CASTSIWTGGKSYNSPLHF
.	.	TRBV24-1	TRBJ2-7	TGTGCCACCAGTGACTCCGGGCCCTACGAGCAGTACTTC	CATSDSGPYEQYF
many	.	TRBV7-8	TRBJ1-1	TGTGCCAGCAGCTTGGATGCAGGTCCTGGGGGCACTGAAGCTTTCTTT	CASSLDAGPGGTEAFF
.	.	TRBV11-2	TRBJ2-6	TGTGCCAGCAGTCAGCACTCTGGGGCCAACGTCCTGACTTTC	CASSQHSGANVLTF
many	.	TRBV5-5	TRBJ2-3	TGTGCCAGCAGCTTGTTAGCAGAACCCCCTGGTACGCAGTATTTT	CASSLLAEPPGTQYF
few	.	TRBV6-1	TRBJ2-1	TGTGCCAGCAGGAGTCTAGCTGGAGGCTTCCCCTACAATGAGCAGTTCTTC	CASRSLAGGFPYNEQFF
many	.	TRBV24-1	TRBJ1-2	TGTGCCACCAGTGATCCAGGCGGTAGTAACTATGGCTACACCTTC	CATSDPGGSNYGYTF
many	.	TRBV10-3	TRBJ2-3	TGTGCCATCGCTGACATTCGGGGGACAGATACGCAGTATTTT	CAIADIRGTDTQYF
many	.	TRBV25-1	TRBJ2-5	TGTGCCAGCAGTGAATCCGGGATCCAAGAGACCCAGTACTTC	CASSESGIQETQYF
.	.	TRBV4-3	TRBJ2-7	TGCGCCAGCAGCCTCCGGCGGGGAAGCGAGCAGTACTTC	CASSLRRGSEQYF
many	.	TRBV5-1	TRBJ2-7	TGCGCCAGCAGCTTGGACGGGGGAGCGACCTACGAGCAGTACTTC	CASSLDGGATYEQYF
.	TRBD2	TRBV5-1	TRBJ2-5	TGCGCCAGCAGCCCGGGACTAGCGGGACAAGAGACCCAGTACTTC	CASSPGLAGQETQYF
few	TRBD1	TRBV18	TRBJ2-5	TGTGCCAGCTCACCATGGGGGACAGGGATAAATCATGTGGAGACCCAGTACTTC	CASSPWGTGINHVETQYF
many	TRBD2	TRBV7-2	TRBJ2-3	TGTGCCAGCGGACGAGCGGGAGGGAGCACAGATACGCAGTATTTT	CASGRAGGSTDTQYF
many	TRBD2	TRBV7-9	TRBJ2-1	TGTGCCAGCAGCTTAGCGGCTAGCGGGAGACGCAATGAGCAGTTCTTC	CASSLAASGRRNEQFF
.	TRBD1	TRBV5-1	TRBJ2-7	TGCGCCAGCAGCTCCAACCCGGGACAGGACTCCTACGAGCAGTACTTC	CASSSNPGQDSYEQYF
few	.	TRBV20-1	TRBJ1-3	TGCAGTGCTAGAGATCCTGGGTTGGGGACGGGCGGAAACACCATATATTTT	CSARDPGLGTGGNTIYF
once	.	TRBV12-3/TRBV12-4	TRBJ2-1	TGTGCCAGCAGTTTGGCCGCCGGGAATGAGCAGTTCTTC	CASSLAAGNEQFF
few	TRBD1	TRBV12-3/TRBV12-4	TRBJ2-3	TGTGCCAGCAGTTTAAGCGGTGGCAGGGGGATCCCAGATACGCAGTATTTT	CASSLSGGRGIPDTQYF
many	.	TRBV20-1	TRBJ1-5	TGCAGTGCTGTTCAGGGGAGTCAGCCCCAGCATTTT	CSAVQGSQPQHF
many	.	TRBV29-1	TRBJ2-1	TGCAGCGTTGAAGATTGGGGTCGTCACAATGAGCAGTTCTTC	CSVEDWGRHNEQFF
.	.	TRBV18	TRBJ1-4	TGTGCCAGCTCATACGCAGAGGTCGAAAAACTGTTTTTT	CASSYAEVEKLFF
.	TRBD1	TRBV2	TRBJ2-1	TGTGCCAGCAGACTCCGGGACAGGGCTATGGATGAGCAGTTCTTC	CASRLRDRAMDEQFF
many	.	TRBV10-3	TRBJ2-4	TGTGCCATCAGTGATCGAGGGGGCCAGGTGGGGGGCATTCAGTACTTC	CAISDRGGQVGGIQYF
many	.	TRBV7-9	TRBJ1-2	TGTGCCAGCAGCTTAGGCTTTAACTATGGCTACACCTTC	CASSLGFNYGYTF
many	.	TRBV6-6	TRBJ2-7	TGTGCCAGCAGGAGGACGACTCACCCGGGGGAGCAGTACTTC	CASRRTTHPGEQYF
many	TRBD2	TRBV5-1	TRBJ2-1	TGCGCCAGCAGCTTGAGGGCCGGACTAGCGGGAGGCCGGAGCTCCTACAATGAGCAGTTCTTC	CASSLRAGLAGGRSSYNEQFF
many	.	TRBV5-1	TRBJ2-1	TGCGCCAGCAGCCCGAGGGCCCACGGAGTATACAATGAGCAGTTCTTC	CASSPRAHGVYNEQFF
.	.	TRBV5-1	TRBJ2-5	TGCGTCAGCAGCCCCGAGGGTTCGAAAGAGACCCAGTACTTC	CVSSPEGSKETQYF
.	.	TRBV20-1	TRBJ1-1	TGCAGTGCTAAGGTATTAGGCACTGAAGCTTTCTTT	CSAKVLGTEAFF